This T cell receptor beta chain was obtained from a study of chemoradiotherapy in HPV16-positive cancers. Profiling relied on immunoSEQ multiplex PCR, and the TCRdb table lists in-frame clones only, not all of them. The profile shows roughly 23,000 clones, 73% of them singletons. Study outcomes and limitations: Candidate HPV-specific clones and E7-related TCR motifs grew in tumor during treatment.

This clone occurred a few times. Its antigen is still unknown. This TCR came from a human donor with HPV-associated anogenital cancer. The specimen was taken from a patient who underwent chemoradiotherapy.

The CDR3 sequence is CASSLLIGGVSNQPQHF. The CDR3 nucleotides are TGTGCCAGCAGCCTTCTCATAGGGGGGGTTAGCAATCAGCCCCAGCATTTT. This chain uses TRBV7-8 with TRBJ1-5; D perhaps matches TRBD1 (6 bases). V was clipped by 5 bases and J by 0 bases, with 17 bases between them. This CDR3 is 17 amino acids long. CDR1 SGHVS and CDR2 FQNEAQ come from the germline V gene.